Listed below are T cell receptor beta chains from one sample, sequenced in a study of blood T cell repertoires in COVID-19. Repertoires were generated with immunoSEQ multiplex PCR, while TCRdb's copy carries only in-frame clones and drops some. The table shows 18,000 or so clones, with 70% to 90% occurring only once. The specimen sequenced was peripheral blood. These TCRs come from a man aged 35 to 55 with active COVID-19. Both conserved end residues are part of each CDR3. The D gene is left open where the match is weak. The size entry is marked missing in some rows and otherwise reads once, few, many or a size class.

V	D	size	J	DNA	CDR3
TRBV21-1	.	.	TRBJ2-7	TGTGCCAGCAGCAAACCTAGGGGTCAGCGGGAGCCTCCCTACGAGCAGTACTTC	CASSKPRGQREPPYEQYF
TRBV27	TRBD2	.	TRBJ2-2	TGTGCCAGCAGTTTGGGTAGCGGGAGGGTCTATGGCGGGGAGCTGTTTTTT	CASSLGSGRVYGGELFF
TRBV29-1	.	.	TRBJ2-3	TGCAGCGTTGATCAAGGGGTAAAGCAGTATTTT	CSVDQGVKQYF
TRBV13	.	.	TRBJ2-1	TGTGCCAGCAGCTTAGATCCGGGAGTTGATGAGCAGTTCTTC	CASSLDPGVDEQFF
TRBV11-2	.	once	TRBJ2-1	TGTGCCAGCAGCTTAGATCAATGGAGCGATTCCTACAATGAGCAGTTCTTC	CASSLDQWSDSYNEQFF
TRBV5-1	TRBD2	.	TRBJ2-7	TGCGCCAGCAGCTGGACTAGCGGGTCGTACGAGCAGTACTTC	CASSWTSGSYEQYF
TRBV29-1	TRBD1	once	TRBJ1-1	TGCAGCGTTGAAAACACAGGGGCCGGTGAAGCTTTCTTT	CSVENTGAGEAFF
TRBV18	.	.	TRBJ1-6	TGTGCCAGCTCACCGGCCATTTATAATTCACCCCTCCACTTT	CASSPAIYNSPLHF
TRBV13	TRBD2	.	TRBJ2-2	TGTGCCAGCAGCCCGGGACTAGCGGGGTACACCGGGGAGCTGTTTTTT	CASSPGLAGYTGELFF
TRBV7-2	.	.	TRBJ1-5	TGTGCCAGCAGCCAGACAGAGAGCAATCAGCCCCAGCATTTT	CASSQTESNQPQHF
TRBV6-6	.	.	TRBJ1-5	TGTGCCAGCAATCGTGGAGTCTTGGGTCCGGGAGAATATAGCAATCAGCCCCAGCATTTT	CASNRGVLGPGEYSNQPQHF
TRBV27	TRBD1	.	TRBJ1-2	TGTGCCAGCCGTGCAAAAACACAGGGGGTTAACTATGGCTACACCTTC	CASRAKTQGVNYGYTF
TRBV3-1/TRBV3-2	.	.	TRBJ1-1	TGTGCCAGCAGCTTAGGGGGTAGCAACGCTGAAGCTTTCTTT	CASSLGGSNAEAFF
TRBV27	TRBD2	.	TRBJ2-5	TGTGCCAGCAGTTTTGAGTACCTAGCGGGAGTAAGGGAGACCCAGTACTTC	CASSFEYLAGVRETQYF
TRBV5-4	.	.	TRBJ1-1	TGTGCCAGCAGCTTGGCCGCAGGGAAGGGCACTGAAGCTTTCTTT	CASSLAAGKGTEAFF
TRBV27	.	.	TRBJ1-1	TGTGCCAGCAGTTTCCAACGGGTGAACACTGAAGCTTTCTTT	CASSFQRVNTEAFF
TRBV5-5	.	.	TRBJ2-2	TGTGCCAGCAGCTTGGTAACCCGGGTAGGCGGGGAGCTGTTTTTT	CASSLVTRVGGELFF
TRBV11-2	.	.	TRBJ2-7	TGTGCCAGCAGCTTATCCAGCGGCTCCTACGAGCAGTACTTC	CASSLSSGSYEQYF
TRBV27	TRBD1	.	TRBJ2-7	TGTGCCAGCAGTTCGACAGGGCGGAGCGAGCAGTACTTC	CASSSTGRSEQYF
TRBV2	.	once	TRBJ1-3	TGTGCCAGCATCGTAAACTTGACCCCAGGGTACTCTGGAAACACCATATATTTT	CASIVNLTPGYSGNTIYF
TRBV5-1	.	.	TRBJ1-2	TGCGCCAGCAGGGGATTCATGGCGGGGGGCAGCGGCTACACCTTC	CASRGFMAGGSGYTF
TRBV12-3/TRBV12-4	.	.	TRBJ1-4	TGTGCCAGCAGTTTTGCAGGGAGGGAAAAACTGTTTTTT	CASSFAGREKLFF
TRBV6-1	.	.	TRBJ2-2	TGTGCCAGCAGTGAAGTCGGTTTTAGAGTTTTCGGGGAGCTGTTTTTT	CASSEVGFRVFGELFF
TRBV5-1	TRBD2	.	TRBJ2-1	TGCGCCAGCAGCCCGACTAGCGGCTCCTCCTACAATGAGCAGTTCTTC	CASSPTSGSSYNEQFF
TRBV18	TRBD1	.	TRBJ2-2	TGTGCCAGCTCGCTGGACAGGCCGAACACCGGGGAGCTGTTTTTT	CASSLDRPNTGELFF
TRBV29-1	.	.	TRBJ2-7	TGCAGCGTTGAAGCCGGGGGTGATTCCTACGAGCAGTACTTC	CSVEAGGDSYEQYF
TRBV4-3	TRBD2	.	TRBJ2-7	TGCGCCAGCAGCCAGACTAGCGGGGGATCCTACGAGCAGTACTTC	CASSQTSGGSYEQYF
TRBV4-1	.	.	TRBJ1-5	TGCGCCAGCAGCCAAGTTCTCCTTAGCAATCAGCCCCAGCATTTT	CASSQVLLSNQPQHF
TRBV30	TRBD2	.	TRBJ2-1	TGTGCCTGGAGTGTGGGTAGCTTTCGGGGGGGTCTTGAGCAGTTCTTC	CAWSVGSFRGGLEQFF
TRBV24-1	TRBD2	.	TRBJ2-1	TGTGCCACCAGTGACCCCCGCGGGGGGGTTTACAATGAGCAGTTCTTC	CATSDPRGGVYNEQFF
TRBV6-5	.	.	TRBJ2-7	TGTGCCAGCGGCATCCTCTCCTACGAGCAGTACTTC	CASGILSYEQYF
TRBV4-1	TRBD2	.	TRBJ2-1	TGCGCCAGCAGCCAAGATCGGGCTAGCGGGTACTACAATGAGCAGTTCTTC	CASSQDRASGYYNEQFF
TRBV6-2/TRBV6-3	.	once	TRBJ2-7	TGTGCCAGCAGTGGGCAGGGCTACGAGCAGTACTTC	CASSGQGYEQYF
TRBV6-2/TRBV6-3	.	few	TRBJ2-3	TGTGCCAGCAGTTACGAGGCGGCAGGGATCACAGATACGCAGTATTTT	CASSYEAAGITDTQYF
TRBV29-1	TRBD1	.	TRBJ1-2	TGCAGCGTTGGGCCCGGGACAGTATATGGCTACACCTTC	CSVGPGTVYGYTF
TRBV7-9	TRBD1	.	TRBJ1-5	TGTGCCAGCAGTCCGACAGGGGGAAGCAATCAGCCCCAGCATTTT	CASSPTGGSNQPQHF
TRBV4-1	.	.	TRBJ2-1	TGCGCCAGCAGCCAGACTAGTTACAATGAGCAGTTCTTC	CASSQTSYNEQFF
TRBV4-2	.	.	TRBJ1-1	TGTGCCAGCAGCCGATCCCTCCCAGGGGTCCGGTTTGACACTGAAGCTTTCTTT	CASSRSLPGVRFDTEAFF
TRBV12-3/TRBV12-4	.	.	TRBJ2-7	TGTGCCAGCAGCCTAGATGGGAGCAGGCCAAACTTC	CASSLDGSRPNF
TRBV19	TRBD1	.	TRBJ1-2	TGTGCCAGTAGGCGACAGGGGAGCTATGGCTACACCTTC	CASRRQGSYGYTF
TRBV6-2/TRBV6-3	TRBD2	.	TRBJ2-7	TGTGCCAGCAGTTACCCGCGGGGAAAGGGGAGCGGGAGCTCCTACGAGCAGTACTTC	CASSYPRGKGSGSSYEQYF
TRBV7-6	TRBD1	once	TRBJ1-1	TGTGCCAGCAGCGCTGCCGTCCCGGGACAGAAGAACACTGAAGCTTTCTTT	CASSAAVPGQKNTEAFF
TRBV2	.	.	TRBJ2-1	TGTGCCAGCAGTCTACAGGGCACAAGCTCCTACAATGAGCAGTTCTTC	CASSLQGTSSYNEQFF
TRBV5-6	.	.	TRBJ1-4	TGTGCCAGCAGCTGGGGGGCAACTAATGAAAAACTGTTTTTT	CASSWGATNEKLFF
TRBV2	TRBD2	.	TRBJ2-1	TGTGCCAGCATGTTGCGCCAGTCTGGGACTAGCGGGATGTCCTCCTACAATGAGCAGTTCTTC	CASMLRQSGTSGMSSYNEQFF
TRBV4-1	TRBD2	.	TRBJ2-7	TGCGCCAGCAGCCCGTTGAGGCTAGCGGGAGGGCCTGGATTTCGTGGGCAGTACTTC	CASSPLRLAGGPGFRGQYF
TRBV6-6	TRBD2	.	TRBJ2-7	TGTGCCAGCAGTCGGGCCGGGACTAGGTGGGGTATAGAGCAGTACTTC	CASSRAGTRWGIEQYF
TRBV24-1	.	few	TRBJ2-3	TGTGCCACCAGTGATTCGAGAAGTGCTAGCACAGATACGCAGTATTTT	CATSDSRSASTDTQYF
TRBV19	TRBD2	.	TRBJ2-7	TGTGCCAGTAGCTCATGGACTAGCGGGCCATACGAGCAGTACTTC	CASSSWTSGPYEQYF